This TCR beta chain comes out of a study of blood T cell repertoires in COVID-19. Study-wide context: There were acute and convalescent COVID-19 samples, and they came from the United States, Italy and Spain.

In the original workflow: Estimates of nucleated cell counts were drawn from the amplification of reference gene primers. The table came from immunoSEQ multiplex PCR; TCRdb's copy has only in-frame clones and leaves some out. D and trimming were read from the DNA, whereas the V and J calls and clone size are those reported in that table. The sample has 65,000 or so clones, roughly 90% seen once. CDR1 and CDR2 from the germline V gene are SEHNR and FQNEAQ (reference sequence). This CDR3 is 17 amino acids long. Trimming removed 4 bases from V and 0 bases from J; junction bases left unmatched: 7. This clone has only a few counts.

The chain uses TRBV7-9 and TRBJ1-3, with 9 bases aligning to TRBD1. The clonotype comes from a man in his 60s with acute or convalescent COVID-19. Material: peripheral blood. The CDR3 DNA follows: TGTGCCAGCAGCTCCCTACAGGGGGCCCTCTCTGGAAACACCATATATTTT. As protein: CASSSLQGALSGNTIYF.